The 12 T cell receptor beta chains below come from one sample, sequenced in a study of blood T cell repertoires in COVID-19 (dated by TCRdb to 2018 to 2021). Libraries were prepared through the immunoSEQ multiplex PCR assay. TCRdb obtained this table from immuneACCESS and retained in-frame rearrangements with V and J assigned. These tables miss some clones; where compared with another copy, unresolved V genes account for less than half of the shortfall, and the remainder is unexplained. The table for this sample lists approximately 130,000 clones; approximately 85% of them were counted only once. The ten top clones hold about 4.3% of the sample. The sample taken for sequencing was peripheral blood. The source is a human donor in a cohort sampled during active COVID-19.

This chain joins TRBV7-2 and TRBJ1-1; TRBD1 aligns across 9 bases. The germline V gene has CDR1 SGHTA and CDR2 FQGNSA. Trimming took 5 bases from V and 7 from J; bases not matched to a gene: 11. This CDR3 region has 15 residues. The CDR3 sequence: CASSVGQGRMDEAFF. The CDR3, as DNA: TGTGCCAGCAGCGTGGGACAGGGACGTATGGATGAAGCTTTCTTT.

The rearrangement joins TRBV6-2 or TRBV6-3 to TRBJ1-1, with unresolved D. V dropped 6 bases and J dropped 2 bases, with 10 bases sitting between them. This CDR3 has 13 residues. Per germline, CDR1 MNHEY and CDR2 SVGEGT. CDR3 sequence: CASSALPNTEAFF. CDR3 bases: TGTGCCAGCAGCGCCCTACCTAACACTGAAGCTTTCTTT.

The chain has TRBV7-3 and TRBJ1-1; D ambiguous. This CDR3 spans 13 amino acids. Looked up from germline, CDR1 is SGHTA and CDR2 is FQGTGA. Trimming left V 5 bases short and J 1 base short, with 8 bases between. The CDR3 loop is CASSEGGNTEAFF. CDR3 DNA sequence: TGTGCCAGCAGCGAGGGCGGGAACACTGAAGCTTTCTTT.

The chain carries TRBV18 and TRBJ1-2, with TRBD1 matching 8 bases. This CDR3 comprises 16 residues. In germline, CDR1 is KGHSH, CDR2 LQKENI. V lost 5 bases and J lost 4; bases outside the gene matches: 12. The CDR3 protein is CASSSELGQGSYGYTF. The CDR3 DNA is TGTGCCAGCTCATCGGAACTTGGACAGGGAAGCTATGGCTACACCTTC.

J is TRBJ1-2 and V is TRBV7-9; a weak D match, TRBD1 (6 bases). Germline-derived CDR1 and CDR2 are SEHNR and FQNEAQ (reference sequence). CDR3 size: 14 residues. V lost 4 bases to trimming and J lost 5 bases, with 14 bases between them. CDR3 amino acids: CASSSLITGYGYTF. CDR3 nucleotides: TGTGCCAGCAGCTCCTTAATAACAGGGTATGGCTACACCTTC.

For the CDR3, the DNA is TGCGCCAGCAGCCATGACCCCCCAGGGGGGTACGAGCAGTACTTC. Translation gives CASSHDPPGGYEQYF. The chain links TRBV4-3 to TRBJ2-7; a weak D match, TRBD1 (7 bases). Trimming left V 3 bases short and J 4 bases short, with 16 bases between. This CDR3 has 15 amino acids. Germline V CDR1 and CDR2: LGHNA, YSLEER.

The chain couples TRBV6-2 or TRBV6-3 to TRBJ1-2; TRBD1 aligns across 8 bases. The length of the CDR3 is 14 residues. Germline-derived CDR1 and CDR2 are MNHEY and SVGEGT. The ends lost 6 bases at V and 4 bases at J; junction bases unmatched: 7. Written as DNA, the CDR3 is TGTGCCAGCAGCCGGGGACAGGTGGTCTATGGCTACACCTTC. Protein: CASSRGQVVYGYTF.

V is TRBV20-1 and J is TRBJ1-5; maybe TRBD1 (6 bases). The CDR3 totals 13 residues. The ends were cut back, 3 bases at V and 2 bases at J, with 8 bases in the middle. Germline-derived CDR1 and CDR2 are DFQATT and SNEGSKA (reference sequence). DNA for the CDR3: TGCAGTGCTAGTAAGGGGGGCAATCAGCCCCAGCATTTT. This sequence encodes CSASKGGNQPQHF.

This clone was seen a few times. This rearrangement joins TRBV12-3 or TRBV12-4 to TRBJ1-5; D is unclear. The CDR3 spans 13 residues. The ends were cut back, 5 bases at V and 7 bases at J, with 12 bases in the middle. As DNA, the CDR3 is TGTGCCAGCAGTCCACGGCAGACACAGCCCCAGCATTTT. As protein: CASSPRQTQPQHF.

V is TRBV3-1 (or the pseudogene TRBV3-2) and J is TRBJ1-2; D is perhaps TRBD1 (5 bases). The germline V and J ends were trimmed by 2 bases and 3 bases, with 10 bases remaining between them. Germline lookup yields CDR1 LGHDT and CDR2 YNNKEL (reference sequence). This CDR3 spans 14 amino acids. The CDR3 protein is CASSQKGLYYGYTF. The CDR3 DNA sequence: TGTGCCAGCAGCCAAAAGGGGCTGTACTATGGCTACACCTTC.

This chain links TRBV28 with TRBJ1-3; no definite D call. V gave up 3 bases and J gave up 0 bases, with 21 bases separating them. Germline values: CDR1 MDHEN, CDR2 SYDVKM. CDR3 length equals 19 residues. CDR3 region: CASSFGGSWKPFSGNTIYF. In DNA form, the CDR3 reads TGTGCCAGCAGTTTCGGCGGGAGTTGGAAACCGTTCTCTGGAAACACCATATATTTT.

The V gene is TRBV5-4, the J gene TRBJ2-5, with 8 positions matching TRBD2. The CDR3 covers 16 residues. The germline CDR1 and CDR2 sequences are SGHNT and YYREEE (reference sequence). The ends lost 0 bases at V and 5 bases at J; junction bases unmatched: 9. The CDR3 sequence is CASSLVNRGGGETQYF. As DNA, the CDR3 is TGTGCCAGCAGCTTGGTCAACCGGGGGGGAGGGGAGACCCAGTACTTC.